This T cell receptor (beta chain) was observed in a study of molecular identifiers for immune sequencing clone quantification. At least ten counts were recorded for this clonotype. Libraries of naive CD8 cells were prepared from about 20,000 to 1,000,000 sorted cells using 10%, 30% or 50% RNA. One entry per CDR3 protein, called by TCRdb with MiXCR from the PCR reads. The sample lists about 300,000 distinct CDR3 sequences, around 21% seen once, with roughly 0.86% in the top ten. Germline V gene lookup returns CDR1 SGHTS and CDR2 YDEGEE. This CDR3 spans 14 amino acids. Between the trimmed V and J ends, which lost 0 bases and 5 bases, there was a span of 11 bases.

The chain is built from TRBV5-8 and TRBJ1-1; D might be TRBD1 (6 bases). This clonotype was obtained from a human donor in good health. Some libraries in this study had Jurkat cell RNA spiked in. The sequenced material came from naive CD8+ T cells from blood, with Jurkat cell RNA spiked in. Subset of the sample: FACS-sorted CD8+CD4-CCR7+CD45RA+ naive T cells. CDR3 in DNA: TGTGCCAGCAGCTTGGTGCAGGGGTGGACTGAAGCTTTCTTT. It yields the protein CASSLVQGWTEAFF.